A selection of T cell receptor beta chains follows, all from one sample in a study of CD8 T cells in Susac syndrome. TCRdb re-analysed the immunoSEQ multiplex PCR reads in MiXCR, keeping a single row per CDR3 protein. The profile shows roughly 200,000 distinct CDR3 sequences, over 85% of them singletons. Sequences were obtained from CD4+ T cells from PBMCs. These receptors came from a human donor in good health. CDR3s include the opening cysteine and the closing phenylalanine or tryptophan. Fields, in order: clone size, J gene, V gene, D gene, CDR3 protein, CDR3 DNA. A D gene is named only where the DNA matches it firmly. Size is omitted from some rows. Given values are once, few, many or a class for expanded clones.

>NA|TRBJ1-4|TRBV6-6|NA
CASSYRVDEKLFF
TGTGCCAGCAGTTACCGTGTGGATGAAAAACTGTTTTTT
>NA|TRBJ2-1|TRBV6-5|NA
CASSYVIGQNPQNEQFF
TGTGCCAGCAGTTACGTCATAGGCCAGAACCCCCAAAATGAGCAGTTCTTC
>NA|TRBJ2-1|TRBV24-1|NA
CATSDLGRDEQFF
TGTGCCACCAGTGATTTAGGCAGGGATGAGCAGTTCTTC
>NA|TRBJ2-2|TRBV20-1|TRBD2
CSSSSAGTTGELFF
TGCAGTTCCTCTTCAGCGGGAACGACCGGGGAGCTGTTTTTT
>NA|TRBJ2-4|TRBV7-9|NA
CASTLGLVNIQYF
TGTGCCAGCACCTTAGGGTTGGTGAACATTCAGTACTTC
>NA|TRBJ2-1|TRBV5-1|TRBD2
CASSPRTSAYNEQFF
TGCGCCAGCAGCCCGAGGACTAGCGCGTACAATGAGCAGTTCTTC
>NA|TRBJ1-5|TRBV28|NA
CASFDYTSHRPQHF
TGTGCCAGCTTTGACTACACTTCGCACAGGCCCCAGCATTTT
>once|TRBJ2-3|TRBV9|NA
CASSGTAGADTQYF
TGTGCCAGCAGCGGCACGGCTGGGGCAGATACGCAGTATTTT
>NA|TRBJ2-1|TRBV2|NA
CASSERSSYNEQFF
TGTGCCAGCAGTGAGCGGTCCTCCTACAATGAGCAGTTCTTC
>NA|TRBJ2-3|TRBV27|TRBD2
CASSTLAGGTTDTQYF
TGTGCCAGCAGCACCCTCGCGGGGGGAACCACAGATACGCAGTATTTT
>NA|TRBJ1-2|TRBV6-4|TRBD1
CASSDTGDGGYTF
TGTGCCAGCAGTGATACAGGGGATGGTGGCTACACCTTC
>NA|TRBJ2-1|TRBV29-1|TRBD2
CSSSKRGTSGAPNEQFF
TGCAGCTCATCAAAGAGGGGGACTAGCGGGGCTCCCAATGAGCAGTTCTTC
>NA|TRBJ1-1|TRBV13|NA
CASSHQYRRTANTEAFF
TGTGCCAGCAGCCATCAATACCGTAGGACAGCGAACACTGAAGCTTTCTTT
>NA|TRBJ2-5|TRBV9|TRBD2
CASSVGTSGGTGETQYF
TGTGCCAGCAGCGTAGGGACTAGCGGGGGTACCGGTGAGACCCAGTACTTC
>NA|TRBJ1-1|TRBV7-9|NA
CASSLGQGMGTEAFF
TGTGCCAGCAGCTTAGGGCAGGGAATGGGCACTGAAGCTTTCTTT
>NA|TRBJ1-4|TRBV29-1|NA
CSVEGGEGQDDKLFF
TGCAGCGTTGAAGGAGGCGAGGGCCAAGATGACAAACTGTTTTTT
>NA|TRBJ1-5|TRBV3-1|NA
CASSQEWGASSQPQHF
TGTGCCAGCAGCCAAGAATGGGGGGCGTCGAGTCAGCCCCAGCATTTT
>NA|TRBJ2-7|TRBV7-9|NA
CASSLWAEQYF
TGTGCCAGCAGCCTTTGGGCCGAGCAGTACTTC
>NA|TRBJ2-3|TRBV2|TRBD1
CASSRQGWTDTQYF
TGTGCCAGCAGCCGACAGGGGTGGACAGATACGCAGTATTTT
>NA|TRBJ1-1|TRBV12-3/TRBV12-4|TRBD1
CASSTIPVWQTGSITEAFF
TGTGCCAGCAGCACCATCCCGGTGTGGCAGACAGGGAGTATAACTGAAGCTTTCTTT
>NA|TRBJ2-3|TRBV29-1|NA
CSVRWGADTQYF
TGCAGCGTGAGGTGGGGGGCGGATACGCAGTATTTT
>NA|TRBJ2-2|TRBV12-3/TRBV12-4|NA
CASSFGLATGELFF
TGTGCCAGCAGTTTTGGTTTGGCCACCGGGGAGCTGTTTTTT
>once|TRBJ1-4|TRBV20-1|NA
CSARQGLANEKLFF
TGCAGTGCTAGACAGGGGTTGGCTAATGAAAAACTGTTTTTT
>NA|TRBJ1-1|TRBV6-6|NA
CASSYGPSPNTEAFF
TGTGCCAGCAGTTATGGCCCTAGTCCGAACACTGAAGCTTTCTTT
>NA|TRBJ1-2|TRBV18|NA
CASSPPADLHGYTF
TGTGCCAGCTCACCACCCGCGGATCTCCATGGCTACACCTTC
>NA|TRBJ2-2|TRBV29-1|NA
CSVGGTANTGELFF
TGCAGCGTTGGCGGGACTGCGAACACCGGGGAGCTGTTTTTT
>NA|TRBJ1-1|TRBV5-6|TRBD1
CASSSTDRGNTEAFF
TGTGCCAGCAGCTCTACGGACAGGGGGAACACTGAAGCTTTCTTT
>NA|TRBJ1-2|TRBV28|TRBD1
CASSYGQGDYGYTF
TGTGCCAGCAGTTATGGACAGGGGGACTATGGCTACACCTTC
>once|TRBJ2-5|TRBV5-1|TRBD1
CASSSTGDRETQYF
TGCGCCAGCAGCTCGACAGGGGATAGGGAGACCCAGTACTTC
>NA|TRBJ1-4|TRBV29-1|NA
CSVPGINEKLFF
TGCAGCGTCCCGGGCATCAATGAAAAACTGTTTTTT
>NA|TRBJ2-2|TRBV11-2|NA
CASSLHGSGGELFF
TGTGCCAGCAGCTTACACGGAAGCGGAGGGGAGCTGTTTTTT